The 21 T cell receptor beta chains reported below all come from one sample, sequenced in a study of blood T cell repertoires in COVID-19. Only in-frame clones appear in the TCRdb table, and some are missing; sequencing was by immunoSEQ multiplex PCR. Of about 400,000 clones in the sample, more than 80% are singletons; the top ten hold roughly 1.2%. Sequenced: peripheral blood. The receptors derive from a man aged 35 to 55 with acute or convalescent COVID-19.

The J gene is TRBJ2-1, the V gene TRBV27, with 10 bases that match TRBD2. The trim removed 0 bases at V and 9 bases at J, leaving 5 bases unmatched. Germline V gene sequence: CDR1 MNHEY, CDR2 SMNVEV (reference sequence). The CDR3 has 15 residues. Here the CDR3 DNA reads TGTGCCAGCAGTTTATCTCCTAGCGGGAGTGTTGAGCAGTTCTTC. Residues: CASSLSPSGSVEQFF.

This chain connects TRBV9 to TRBJ1-5, with D perhaps TRBD1 (5 bases). CDR3 length: 15 residues. The germline V gene encodes CDR1 SGDLS and CDR2 YYNGEE. V dropped 0 bases and J dropped 1 base, with 8 bases sitting between them. The CDR3: CASSVEGSSNQPQHF. The DNA for the CDR3 is TGTGCCAGCAGCGTAGAGGGGTCCAGCAATCAGCCCCAGCATTTT.

The chain joins TRBV6-6 to TRBJ1-3, with a weak D call TRBD1 (6 bases). This CDR3 region has 14 residues. Germline V CDR1 and CDR2: MNHNY, SVGAGI (reference sequence). V lost 4 bases and J lost 3, with 10 bases in between. The CDR3 coding sequence is TGTGCCAGCAGTTTAACGACAGGTGGAAACACCATATATTTT. This sequence encodes CASSLTTGGNTIYF.

The chain has TRBV5-1 and TRBJ2-1, with 14 bases matching TRBD2. Germline trimming cut 4 bases from V and 7 bases from J; bases unmatched to any gene: 4. CDR3 size: 15 residues. CDR1 SGHRS and CDR2 YFSETQ come from the germline V gene. The CDR3 sequence: CASSIGTSGRNEQFF. CDR3 bases: TGCGCCAGCAGCATCGGGACTAGCGGGAGAAATGAGCAGTTCTTC.

This clone showed up many times. V usage is TRBV11-2 and J usage is TRBJ2-7, with 7 positions matching TRBD2. This CDR3 is built from 15 residues. After removal of 2 bases from V and 3 bases from J, the junction contained 7 bases not matched to a gene. Germline CDR1 reads SGHAT; CDR2 reads FQNNGV. For the CDR3, the DNA is TGTGCCAGCAGCTTATCCCCAGCGGGGAACTACGAGCAGTACTTC. Amino acids: CASSLSPAGNYEQYF.

V and J are TRBV11-2 and TRBJ1-2; 7 positions agree with TRBD1. CDR3 length equals 15 residues. V shed 1 base, J shed 3 bases, and the junction held 5 bases outside the gene matches. Germline assignment: CDR1 SGHAT and CDR2 FQNNGV. This CDR3 is CASSLGLGTDYGYTF. DNA for the CDR3: TGTGCCAGCAGCTTAGGTTTAGGGACAGACTATGGCTACACCTTC.

The V call is TRBV23-1, the J call TRBJ1-2, with D unresolved. TRBV23-1 is marked as an open reading frame, function uncertain. V was cut by 7 bases and J by 2 bases, with 2 bases left in between. The CDR3 totals 10 residues. CDR3 sequence reads: CASTNYGYTF. In DNA, the CDR3 is TGCGCCAGCACGAACTATGGCTACACCTTC.

The chain uses TRBV5-1 and TRBJ2-1; 7 bases agree with TRBD2. Germline CDR1 reads SGHRS; CDR2 reads YFSETQ. This CDR3 comprises 17 residues. V gave up 1 base and J gave up 8 bases; unmatched junction bases: 15. This CDR3 reads CASSLNGFGGSNDEQFF. DNA for the CDR3: TGCGCCAGCAGCTTGAATGGGTTTGGCGGGAGTAACGATGAGCAGTTCTTC.

V gene TRBV7-2 combines with J gene TRBJ1-1, with D maybe TRBD1 (6 bases). V was trimmed by 2 bases and J by 8 bases, leaving 18 bases between them. The CDR3 has 15 amino acids. Germline V gene sequence: CDR1 SGHTA, CDR2 FQGNSA. CDR3 coding DNA: TGTGCCAGCAGCTTAAATTTAGGGGGGGGCGGAGAAGCTTTCTTT. Translating gives CASSLNLGGGGEAFF. Filled out from reference TRBV7-2 and TRBJ1-1, the complete variable domain reads GAGVSQSPSNKVTEKGKDVELRCDPISGHTALYWYRQSLGQGLEFLIYFQGNSAPDKSGLPSDRFSAERTGGSVSTLTIQRTQQEDSAVYLCASSLNLGGGGEAFFGQGTRLTVV.

This clone has a handful of counts. The chain combines TRBV6-2 or TRBV6-3 with TRBJ2-1; 10 positions agree with TRBD2. The V segment lost 5 bases and the J segment 6 bases; nucleotides outside the gene matches: 1. This CDR3 has 13 amino acids. Germline assignment: CDR1 MNHEY and CDR2 SVGEGT. CDR3 residues: CASSRTSGNEQFF. CDR3 DNA sequence: TGTGCCAGCAGTCGGACTAGCGGCAATGAGCAGTTCTTC.

This chain links TRBV5-4 with TRBJ2-7; TRBD2 aligns across 11 bases. The length of the CDR3 is 15 residues. V lost 0 bases, J lost 6 bases, and 5 bases stayed unmatched. Germline lookup yields CDR1 SGHNT and CDR2 YYREEE (reference sequence). The chain's CDR3 is CASSLGLAGGGEQYF. CDR3 in DNA: TGTGCCAGCAGCTTGGGTCTAGCGGGAGGAGGCGAGCAGTACTTC.

V and J are TRBV19 and TRBJ1-1, with no clear D. From germline, CDR1 is LNHDA and CDR2 SQIVND (reference sequence). The length of the CDR3 is 15 residues. The germline V and J ends were trimmed by 8 bases and 3 bases, with 19 bases remaining between them. The CDR3 loop is CASCGYGLGDTEAFF. The CDR3 nucleotides read TGTGCCAGTTGCGGGTACGGGCTCGGCGACACTGAAGCTTTCTTT.

V is TRBV28 and J is TRBJ1-2; TRBD1 might be the D (5 bases). This CDR3 contains 14 residues. The ends were cut back, 4 bases at V and 2 bases at J, with 11 bases in the middle. Germline CDR1 reads MDHEN; CDR2 reads SYDVKM. The CDR3 DNA reads TGTGCCAGCAGTTCCCAGGGTGACAACTATGGCTACACCTTC. This encodes CASSSQGDNYGYTF.

V gene TRBV11-3 combines with J gene TRBJ2-1, with 9 bases matching TRBD2. The CDR3 spans 18 residues. Germline CDR1 is SGHNT and CDR2 is YENEEA. Losses at the gene ends were 1 base for V and 4 bases for J; bases not matched to a gene: 11. CDR3 DNA sequence: TGTGCCAGCAGCTTAGGTGGGCCGGCGGGAGGGTTTTACAATGAGCAGTTCTTC. It codes for CASSLGGPAGGFYNEQFF.

This rearrangement joins TRBV4-1 to TRBJ2-7; TRBD2 aligns across 10 bases. The CDR3 totals 15 residues. The germline V gene has CDR1 MGHRA and CDR2 YSYEKL. J gave up 3 bases and V 1 base, and 3 bases lay outside the gene matches. The CDR3 bases are TGCGCCAGCAGCCAAGTTTCTAGCGGGGGCTACGAGCAGTACTTC. Its translation is CASSQVSSGGYEQYF.

The CDR3 coding sequence is TGTGCCAGCAGTGAAGGTCCCGGGCGGGGCTACGAGCAGTACTTC. This gives the protein CASSEGPGRGYEQYF. The rearrangement uses TRBV6-1 and TRBJ2-7, with D possibly being TRBD2 (6 bases). From germline, CDR1 is MNHNS and CDR2 SASEGT. This CDR3 has 15 amino acids. Trimming left V 1 base short and J 3 bases short, with 13 bases between.

This clone was observed once. The rearrangement links TRBV29-1 to TRBJ1-4; 10 nucleotides align to TRBD1. Germline loops: CDR1 SQVTM, CDR2 ANQGSEA. This CDR3 has 13 residues. The V segment lost 6 bases and the J segment 5 bases; nucleotides outside the gene matches: 3. The CDR3 loop reads CSVRQGANEKLFF. CDR3 bases: TGCAGCGTACGACAGGGGGCGAATGAAAAACTGTTTTTT.

This chain connects TRBV10-1 to TRBJ2-1; 8 bases match TRBD2. Trimming at V came to 4 bases and at J to 5 bases, leaving 13 bases not matched to a gene. CDR1 WNHNN and CDR2 SYGVQD come from the germline V gene (reference sequence). The CDR3 covers 17 residues. CDR3 loop: CASSGRPPGLGNNEQFF. CDR3 nucleotides: TGCGCCAGCAGTGGCCGCCCCCCGGGACTAGGAAACAATGAGCAGTTCTTC.

The chain employs TRBV3-1 (or the pseudogene TRBV3-2) and TRBJ1-4; TRBD1 matches at 9 bases. CDR1 and CDR2 (germline): LGHDT, YNNKEL (reference sequence). V was pared by 0 bases and J by 8 bases, with 4 bases of the junction left unmatched. The length of the CDR3 is 15 residues. CDR3 sequence: CASSQEGQGGEKLFF. In DNA form, the CDR3 reads TGTGCCAGCAGCCAAGAGGGACAGGGTGGCGAAAAACTGTTTTTT.

This clone was recorded only once. The V gene is TRBV28, the J gene TRBJ1-2; 7 bases align to TRBD1. CDR1 is MDHEN and CDR2 is SYDVKM in the germline V gene. The CDR3 spans 13 residues. J was trimmed by 3 bases and V by 4 bases; bases with no gene match: 2. CDR3 in DNA: TGTGCCAGCAGTTCGGGACAGTACTATGGCTACACCTTC. Protein sequence: CASSSGQYYGYTF.

V is TRBV9 and J is TRBJ2-1; possible D gene TRBD2, 5 bases. This CDR3 region has 15 residues. Germline V CDR1 and CDR2: SGDLS, YYNGEE. Trimming took 4 bases from V and 8 from J, leaving 19 bases between them. CDR3 amino acids: CASSFLNVVRDEQFF. CDR3 coding DNA: TGTGCCAGCAGCTTCCTTAACGTTGTGAGGGATGAGCAGTTCTTC.